This T cell receptor beta chain was observed in a study of cytomegalovirus exposure and HLA in healthy donors. General study results and limits: A prior analysis recorded that most TCR beta V segments were productive about 87% or about 30% of the time.

CDR1 and CDR2 (germline): MNHEY, SVGAGI. CDR3 size: 15 residues. V lost 5 bases and J 0 bases, leaving 12 bases between the germline ends. Details on this clone: The antigen is unknown.

Primers included in the PCR were 60 Vbeta and 13 Jbeta primers. Assay used: immunoSEQ multiplex PCR; TCRdb lists only in-frame clones, some missing. The table has around 160,000 clones, 75% seen once. The J gene is TRBJ2-3, the V gene TRBV6-5; tentative D call: TRBD2 (5 bases). The TCR sequence derives from a male donor in good health and CMV-seronegative. The sequenced sample was PBMCs. As DNA, the CDR3 is TGTGCCAGCAGTATGACTATAATAAGCACAGATACGCAGTATTTT. The encoded protein is CASSMTIISTDTQYF.